Listed below are T cell receptor beta chains from one sample, sequenced in a study of blood T cells in healthy people across ages. In TCRdb, the 5' RACE reads were re-called with MiXCR into one record per CDR3 protein. Of about 640,000 distinct CDR3 sequences detected, around three fifths appear once; the ten largest clones hold approximately 37%. The sample comprised blood. These receptors all come from a man aged 55 to 70 in good health. Each CDR3 is given with its conserved first and last residue. D genes are given only for firm matches. Clone size appears in some rows only: once, few, many, or a class for an expanded clone.

CASSGGETQYF	TGTGCCAGCAGTGGGGGAGAGACCCAGTACTTC	TRBV10-2	NA	TRBJ2-5	many
CASSDKGLRTDTQYF	TGTGCCAGCAGTGATAAGGGGCTTCGAACAGATACGCAGTATTTT	TRBV2	NA	TRBJ2-3	once
CASSRLPPTRWGSYNEQFF	TGTGCCAGCAGCCGATTACCCCCTACGAGATGGGGATCCTACAATGAGCAGTTCTTC	TRBV4-2	NA	TRBJ2-1	NA
CASSPDRNHRYF	TGCGCCAGCAGCCCGGACAGGAACCACCGGTACTTC	TRBV5-1	TRBD1	TRBJ2-7	few
CASSLPGRTEAFF	TGCGCCAGCAGCTTGCCAGGGAGGACTGAAGCTTTCTTT	TRBV5-1	NA	TRBJ1-1	few
CASSNWRSNTEAFF	TGTGCCAGCAGTAATTGGCGTTCGAACACTGAAGCTTTCTTT	TRBV2	NA	TRBJ1-1	NA
CASSRQGYVNEKLFF	TGTGCCAGCAGCAGACAGGGTTATGTTAATGAAAAACTGTTTTTT	TRBV6-5	TRBD1	TRBJ1-4	NA
CASSQQPRLAGGNEQFF	TGCGCCAGCAGCCAACAACCCCGACTAGCGGGGGGTAATGAGCAGTTCTTC	TRBV4-1	TRBD2	TRBJ2-1	NA
CSARARGNSGAYEQFF	TGCAGTGCTAGAGCCCGGGGGAATAGCGGGGCCTATGAGCAGTTCTTC	TRBV20-1	TRBD2	TRBJ2-1	NA
CSARDMQWGASNQPQHF	TGCAGTGCTAGAGATATGCAGTGGGGGGCTAGCAATCAGCCCCAGCATTTT	TRBV20-1	NA	TRBJ1-5	NA
CASSPPGASGNTIYF	TGTGCCAGCTCACCACCGGGAGCCTCTGGAAACACCATATATTTT	TRBV18	NA	TRBJ1-3	NA
CASSSRAPGRYEQYF	TGTGCCAGCAGTTCCAGGGCCCCTGGGAGATACGAGCAGTACTTC	TRBV28	NA	TRBJ2-7	NA
CASPSSYNEQFF	TGTGCCAGCCCTAGCTCCTACAATGAGCAGTTCTTC	TRBV27	NA	TRBJ2-1	NA
CASSILRGTGAYEQYF	TGTGCCAGCAGCATACTCCGGGGGACAGGGGCCTACGAGCAGTACTTC	TRBV11-2	TRBD1	TRBJ2-7	NA
CSASEGALSYEQYF	TGCAGTGCTAGTGAGGGGGCTCTCTCCTACGAGCAGTACTTC	TRBV20-1	TRBD1	TRBJ2-7	NA